The TCR beta chain under discussion was sequenced for a study of cytotoxic CD8 clonotypes in ibrutinib-treated CLL listed by TCRdb under 2021. Looking at the study overall: The cohort included roughly 15 treatment-naive and 11 to 12 relapsed/refractory patients; around 17 were IGHV unmutated. Samples averaged roughly 280,000 productive templates and 94,082 productive rearrangements. Longitudinal samples were available for about 30% of the roughly 86 trial participants. Every remission and progressive disease sample was obtained while ibrutinib was still being received by the patients. Responses were partial in approximately 24 patients and complete in 2; after median approximately 66 months follow-up, approximately 15 stayed in remission and about twelve progressed. Cryopreserved peripheral blood mononuclear cells were obtained prior to treatment, at the time of response, and at either disease progression or sustained remission. Response samples were taken after a median of approximately 13 months on treatment, ranging from about 6 to 40 months.

Each clonotype received, on average, 10x coverage in deep resolution sequencing performed on a MiSeq, where the target depth lay between 1 in 1 million and 1 in 200,000 T cells. TCR beta libraries were generated with the immunoSEQ hsTCRB Kit. The authors' pipeline ran thus. The data were analyzed with ImmunoSEQ Analyzer and ImmunoSEQ Data Assistant, and V, D and J gene assignments followed IMGT definitions. Clonality, which ranges from 0 to 1, was calculated by subtracting the normalized Shannon entropy of productive rearrangement frequencies from one. Only overrepresented clonotypes making up at least 0.05% of each patient's repertoire were included in the public clonotype analysis. Roughly 13 repertoires from age-matched healthy donors, obtained from immuneACCESS, served as clonality controls. TCRdb obtained this table from immuneACCESS and retained in-frame rearrangements with V and J assigned. These tables miss some clones; where compared with another copy, unresolved V genes account for less than half of the shortfall, and the remainder is unexplained. That table gives V, J and clone size, and the DNA gave D and trimming. The sample records about 140,000 clones, 75% to 85% of which are singletons. The top ten hold 7.6% of the sample.

V loses 6 bases, J loses 2 bases, and the germline ends lie 18 bases apart. From its cysteine to its phenylalanine, the CDR3 spans 16 amino acids. The kept DNA is CDR3 alone, 48 bases in frame from the first base. CDR1 MDHEN and CDR2 SYDVKM were looked up in the germline V gene. The investigation overall reported the following: At ibrutinib response clonality went up, during sustained remission it held steady, and at progression it dropped back toward baseline. Public clonotypes were rare and either contracted or stayed stable during treatment, and the rise in clonality at ibrutinib response reflected the expansion of private clonotypes. At baseline, clonality was higher than in age-matched healthy donors and showed a strong correlation with circulating CD8+ T-cell counts. Sampling times were not matched between patients in sustained remission and patients whose disease was progressing, and lymph node repertoires were not examined.

Worth noting for this clone: Its antigen has not been determined. Per-nucleotide qualities are absent, and no much larger clonotype sits a single base away.

For TCR beta library preparation, roughly 2 micrograms of genomic DNA was extracted from cryopreserved PBMCs. High-throughput TCR beta sequencing was performed on longitudinal blood samples from CLL patients receiving ibrutinib monotherapy. The patients were enrolled in a single-center, open-label phase 2 trial of ibrutinib monotherapy. The specimen was PBMCs, collected after 36 months of ibrutinib treatment. Here the chain combines TRBV28 and TRBJ2-3; D gene: possibly TRBD1, on 5 matching bases. The sequence came from a human donor with chronic lymphocytic leukemia. The nucleotides are TGTGCCAGCAGCCAAGACAGAGACCAACCCACAGATACGCAGTATTTT. Translated, this gives CASSQDRDQPTDTQYF.